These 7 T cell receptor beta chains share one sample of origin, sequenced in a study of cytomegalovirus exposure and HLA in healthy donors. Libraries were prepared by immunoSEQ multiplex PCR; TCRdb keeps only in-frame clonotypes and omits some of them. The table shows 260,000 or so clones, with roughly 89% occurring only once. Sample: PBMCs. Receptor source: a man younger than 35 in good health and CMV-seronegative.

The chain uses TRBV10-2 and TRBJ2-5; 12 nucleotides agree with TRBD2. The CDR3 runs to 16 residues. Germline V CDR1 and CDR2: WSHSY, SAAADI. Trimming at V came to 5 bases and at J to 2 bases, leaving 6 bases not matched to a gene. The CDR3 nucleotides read TGCGCCAGCAGTCAACGCGGACTAGCGGGGCAAGAGACCCAGTACTTC. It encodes CASSQRGLAGQETQYF.

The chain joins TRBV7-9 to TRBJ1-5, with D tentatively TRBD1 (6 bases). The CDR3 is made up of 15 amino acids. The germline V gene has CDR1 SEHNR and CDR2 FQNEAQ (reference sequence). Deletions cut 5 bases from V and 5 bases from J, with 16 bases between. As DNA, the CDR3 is TGTGCCAGCAGCCCCCACTCAGGGGTTGATCAGCCCCAGCATTTT. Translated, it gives CASSPHSGVDQPQHF.

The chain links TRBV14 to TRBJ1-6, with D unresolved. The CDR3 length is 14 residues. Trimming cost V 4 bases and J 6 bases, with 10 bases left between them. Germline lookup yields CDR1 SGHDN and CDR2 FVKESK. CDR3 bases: TGTGCCAGCAGCCGTGGAGGGTTTAATTCACCCCTCCACTTT. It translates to CASSRGGFNSPLHF.

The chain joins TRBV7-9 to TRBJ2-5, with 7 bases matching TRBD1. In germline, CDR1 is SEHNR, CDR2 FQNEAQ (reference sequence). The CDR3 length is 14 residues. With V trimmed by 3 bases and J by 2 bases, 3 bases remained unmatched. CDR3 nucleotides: TGTGCCAGCAGCTTGACAGGGAGACAAGAGACCCAGTACTTC. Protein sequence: CASSLTGRQETQYF. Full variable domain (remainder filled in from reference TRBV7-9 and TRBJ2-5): DTGVSQNPRHKITKRGQNVTFRCDPISEHNRLYWYRQTLGQGPEFLTYFQNEAQLEKSRLLSDRFSAERPKGSFSTLEIQRTEQGDSAMYLCASSLTGRQETQYFGPGTRLLVL.

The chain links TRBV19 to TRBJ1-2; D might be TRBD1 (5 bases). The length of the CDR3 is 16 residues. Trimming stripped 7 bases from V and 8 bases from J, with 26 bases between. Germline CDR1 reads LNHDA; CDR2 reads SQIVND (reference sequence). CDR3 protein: CASIRLVDRGTLGYTF. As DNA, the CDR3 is TGTGCCAGTATCCGATTGGTAGACAGAGGAACATTAGGCTACACCTTC.

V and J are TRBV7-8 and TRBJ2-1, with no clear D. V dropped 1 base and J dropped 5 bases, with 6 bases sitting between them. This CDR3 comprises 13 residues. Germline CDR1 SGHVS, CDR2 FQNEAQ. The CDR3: CASSLVHNNEQFF. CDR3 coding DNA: TGTGCCAGCAGCTTAGTACACAACAATGAGCAGTTCTTC.

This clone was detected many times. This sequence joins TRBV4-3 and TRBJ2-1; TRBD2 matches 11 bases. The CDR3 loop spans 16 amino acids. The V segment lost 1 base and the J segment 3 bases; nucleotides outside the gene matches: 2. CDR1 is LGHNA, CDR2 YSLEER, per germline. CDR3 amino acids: CASSQATSGDYNEQFF. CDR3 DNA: TGCGCCAGCAGCCAAGCGACTAGCGGGGACTACAATGAGCAGTTCTTC.